Presented here are 17 T cell receptor beta chains from one specimen sequenced in a study of blood T cell repertoires in COVID-19. Measured with immunoSEQ multiplex PCR; TCRdb has only the in-frame clones, and not every one. The sample records about 280,000 clones, just under 90% being singletons. Sequences were obtained from PBMCs or T cells enriched from blood (not recorded which). Receptors originate from a woman aged 25 to 39 with acute COVID-19.

The CDR3 coding sequence is TGCGCCAGCAGCCCCCCAGGGAGGGAAACTAATGAAAAACTGTTTTTT. As protein: CASSPPGRETNEKLFF. The chain uses TRBV4-1 and TRBJ1-4, with D tentatively TRBD1 (5 bases). Deletions cut 4 bases from V and 1 base from J, with 13 bases between. The CDR3 totals 16 residues. The germline gives CDR1 MGHRA, CDR2 YSYEKL.

This chain links TRBV7-8 with TRBJ2-7; no reliable D call. Germline-derived CDR1 and CDR2 are SGHVS and FQNEAQ. The CDR3 sequence is 14 residues long. Trimming cost V 1 base and J 0 bases, with 7 bases left between them. CDR3 sequence reads: CASSLEGDSYEQYF. CDR3 DNA: TGTGCCAGCAGCTTAGAAGGAGACTCCTACGAGCAGTACTTC.

CDR3 sequence: CASSYASGVVNTEAFF. CDR3 nucleotide sequence: TGTGCCAGCAGTTACGCGTCAGGGGTCGTGAACACTGAAGCTTTCTTT. V is TRBV6-2 or TRBV6-3 and J is TRBJ1-1, with D possibly matching TRBD1 (6 bases). The germline gives CDR1 MNHEY, CDR2 SVGEGT. The CDR3 runs 16 residues. V was cut by 2 bases and J by 0 bases, with 13 bases left in between.

The CDR3 nucleotides read TGTGCCAGCAGCAGAGGGTTTGCGAACACCGGGGAGCTGTTTTTT. This translates into CASSRGFANTGELFF. This chain links TRBV14 with TRBJ2-2; D possibly corresponds to TRBD2 (5 bases). The CDR3 is made up of 15 amino acids. Germline V gene data show CDR1 as SGHDN and CDR2 as FVKESK. Trimming removed 5 bases at V and 0 bases at J, with 10 bases between.

V and J are TRBV19 and TRBJ1-5; 9 nucleotides agree with TRBD1. CDR1 and CDR2 (germline): LNHDA, SQIVND (reference sequence). The length of the CDR3 is 16 residues. The V and J ends lost 7 bases and 1 base, in that order; junction bases with no gene match: 8. CDR3 in amino acids: CASKQGAGGSNQPQHF. The CDR3 DNA reads as TGTGCCAGTAAACAGGGGGCTGGAGGGAGCAATCAGCCCCAGCATTTT.

This clone was counted a single time. The chain carries TRBV11-2 and TRBJ2-7; weak D call: TRBD2 (5 bases). Trimming removed 6 bases at V and 1 base at J, with 13 bases between. CDR3 length equals 14 residues. CDR1 is SGHAT, CDR2 FQNNGV, per germline. The CDR3 protein is CASSPTSSSYEQYF. The DNA for the CDR3 is TGTGCCAGCAGTCCTACTAGTTCGTCCTACGAGCAGTACTTC.

The rearrangement links TRBV27 to TRBJ2-7; D might be TRBD1 (6 bases). The V gene lost 3 bases and the J gene lost 2 bases, with 11 bases spanning the gap. The germline V gene has CDR1 MNHEY and CDR2 SMNVEV (reference sequence). This CDR3 has 14 amino acids. The CDR3 region has the DNA TGTGCCAGCAGTTTGGGGGCAACGGCCTACGAGCAGTACTTC. This translates into CASSLGATAYEQYF.

The chain carries TRBV28 and TRBJ1-2; 7 nucleotides line up with TRBD1. The ends lost 3 bases at V and 4 bases at J; junction bases unmatched: 2. Per the germline V gene, CDR1 is MDHEN and CDR2 is SYDVKM. The CDR3 length is 13 residues. The CDR3 nucleotides read TGTGCCAGCAGTTTGGGGACAGCCTATGGCTACACCTTC. This sequence encodes CASSLGTAYGYTF.

A few counts support this clone. The chain carries TRBV19 and TRBJ1-4; 7 bases map to TRBD1. V trimming: 6 bases; J trimming: 4 bases; junction bases outside the gene matches: 8. This CDR3 region has 15 residues. The V gene's germline CDR1 is LNHDA and CDR2 SQIVND (reference sequence). CDR3 amino acids: CASRPKRDSNEKLFF. Here the CDR3 DNA reads TGTGCCAGTAGACCGAAACGGGACAGTAATGAAAAACTGTTTTTT.

The rearrangement uses TRBV5-6 and TRBJ2-7; 11 nucleotides line up with TRBD2. Germline assignment: CDR1 SGHDT and CDR2 YYEEEE. The CDR3 consists of 18 residues. Losses at the gene ends were 1 base for V and 2 bases for J; bases not matched to a gene: 11. The CDR3 nucleotides are TGTGCCAGCAGCTTGCGATGGCTAGCGGGAGGATCGACCTACGAGCAGTACTTC. It translates to CASSLRWLAGGSTYEQYF.

V is TRBV9 and J is TRBJ2-2, with 9 bases aligning to TRBD2. In germline, CDR1 is SGDLS, CDR2 YYNGEE. The V segment lost 0 bases and the J segment 5 bases; nucleotides outside the gene matches: 11. The CDR3 runs to 18 residues. CDR3 sequence: CASSVGPGGRAQTGELFF. The CDR3 nucleotides read TGTGCCAGCAGCGTAGGGCCTGGCGGGAGGGCCCAAACCGGGGAGCTGTTTTTT.

The CDR3 DNA follows: TGTGCCAGTAGTGAACGGTCACAGCCCCAGCATTTT. It translates to CASSERSQPQHF. The chain carries TRBV19 and TRBJ1-5, with D unclear. The V gene lost 5 bases and the J gene lost 7 bases, with 9 bases spanning the gap. This CDR3 contains 12 residues. CDR1 and CDR2 from the germline V gene are LNHDA and SQIVND (reference sequence).

The chain couples TRBV28 to TRBJ2-1, with TRBD2 matching over 15 bases. The CDR3 totals 16 residues. Germline V gives CDR1 MDHEN, CDR2 SYDVKM. The junction had 4 bases not matched to a gene; V was cut back by 4 bases and J by 6 bases. DNA for the CDR3: TGTGCCAGCAGTTCGGAGGGACTAGCGGGAGGCAATGAGCAGTTCTTC. Protein product: CASSSEGLAGGNEQFF.

This clone was seen a single time. Here the CDR3 DNA reads TGTGCCAGCAGTTTTTCAGGGCCGTTAAGCTCCTACGAGCAGTACTTC. It is translated as CASSFSGPLSSYEQYF. The chain employs TRBV27 and TRBJ2-7, with TRBD1 as a possible D gene (5 bases). Germline CDR1 is MNHEY and CDR2 is SMNVEV (reference sequence). The CDR3 totals 16 residues. V was trimmed by 3 bases and J by 0 bases, leaving 15 bases between them.

The CDR3 spells CASRMGTGSPSSYEQYF. The CDR3 bases are TGTGCCAGCAGGATGGGGACAGGGTCCCCTTCCTCCTACGAGCAGTACTTC. V gene TRBV2 combines with J gene TRBJ2-7; 9 bases fit TRBD1. Germline lookup yields CDR1 SNHLY and CDR2 FYNNEI. The CDR3 runs 17 residues. The V gene end was trimmed by 6 bases and the J gene end by 0 bases; junction bases not matched to a gene: 12.

V usage is TRBV5-1 and J usage is TRBJ2-1, with 7 bases fitting TRBD2. CDR1 is SGHRS, CDR2 YFSETQ, per germline. J lost 5 bases, V lost 1 base, and 6 bases had no gene match. The CDR3 loop spans 15 amino acids. The CDR3 reads CASSLQAGDHNEQFF. As DNA, the CDR3 is TGCGCCAGCAGCTTGCAGGCGGGAGATCACAATGAGCAGTTCTTC.

This chain uses TRBV9 with TRBJ2-7; 9 bases are a match to TRBD1. Germline CDR1 is SGDLS and CDR2 is YYNGEE. The V and J ends lost 3 bases and 6 bases, in that order; junction bases with no gene match: 4. The CDR3 runs to 13 residues. The CDR3 sequence is CASSGTGGIEQYF. DNA of the CDR3: TGTGCCAGCAGCGGCACAGGGGGCATCGAGCAGTACTTC. The variable domain in full, completed from reference TRBV9 and TRBJ2-7, reads DSGVTQTPKHLITATGQRVTLRCSPRSGDLSVYWYQQSLDQGLQFLIQYYNGEERAKGNILERFSAQQFPDLHSELNLSSLELGDSALYFCASSGTGGIEQYFGPGTRLTVT.